The 26 T cell receptor beta chains below come from one sample, sequenced in a study of a mutant IDH1 vaccine in newly diagnosed glioma. The antigens these receptors bind are not known. The time point: week 47, end of study. Every single dose of the vaccine, 300 ug of mutant IDH1 20-mer peptide, came with topical imiquimod. Using immunoSEQ multiplex PCR, the repertoire was profiled, and TCRdb retains in-frame clones only, with some absent. The profile shows 56,000 or so clones, roughly 72% of them singletons. Specimen: PBMCs, collected from a glioma patient whose treatment included an IDH1 peptide vaccine. The receptors here all came from a woman aged 40 to 55 with glioma. Some clones in this sample may be carry-over from other donors' samples.

The genes are TRBV5-6 and TRBJ2-1; perhaps TRBD2 as D (6 bases). The germline gives CDR1 SGHDT, CDR2 YYEEEE. This CDR3 spans 14 amino acids. V was pared by 5 bases and J by 7 bases, with 16 bases between. CDR3 sequence reads: CASSFGGAWNEQFF. CDR3 nucleotides: TGTGCCAGCAGTTTCGGCGGGGCCTGGAATGAGCAGTTCTTC.

The genes are TRBV18 and TRBJ2-3; no clear D gene. V dropped 0 bases and J dropped 0 bases, with 1 base sitting between them. The CDR3 spans 13 residues. The germline V gene encodes CDR1 KGHSH and CDR2 LQKENI. CDR3 coding DNA: TGTGCCAGCTCACCACCAAGCACAGATACGCAGTATTTT. As protein: CASSPPSTDTQYF.

The chain uses TRBV5-4 and TRBJ2-5; TRBD2 aligns across 8 bases. The CDR3 loop spans 16 amino acids. Germline V lookup: CDR1 SGHNT, CDR2 YYREEE (reference sequence). Trimming at V came to 0 bases and at J to 6 bases, leaving 10 bases not matched to a gene. The CDR3 coding sequence is TGTGCCAGCAGCTTGGCCGCCAGCGGGGGAAGAAAGACCCAGTACTTC. Amino acid sequence: CASSLAASGGRKTQYF.

This chain links TRBV7-8 with TRBJ1-1; D possibly corresponds to TRBD1 (6 bases). This CDR3 comprises 13 residues. Germline CDR1 and CDR2: SGHVS and FQNEAQ. The germline V and J ends were trimmed by 3 bases and 1 base, with 6 bases remaining between them. CDR3 region: CASSLDRNTEAFF. The CDR3 coding sequence is TGTGCCAGCAGCTTGGACAGGAACACTGAAGCTTTCTTT. Complete variable domain (other parts from reference TRBV7-8 and TRBJ1-1): GAGVSQSPRYKVAKRGQDVALRCDPISGHVSLFWYQQALGQGPEFLTYFQNEAQLDKSGLPSDRFFAERPEGSVSTLKIQRTQQEDSAVYLCASSLDRNTEAFFGQGTRLTVV.

The gene calls are TRBV12-5 and TRBJ2-7, with TRBD1 identical over 7 bases. The CDR3 runs to 15 residues. Germline loops: CDR1 LGHNT, CDR2 FRNRAP. After removal of 3 bases from V and 0 bases from J, the junction contained 5 bases not matched to a gene. The CDR3: CASGFTTGLSYEQYF. The DNA of the CDR3 is TGTGCTAGTGGTTTTACGACAGGGCTCTCCTACGAGCAGTACTTC.

The chain employs TRBV30 and TRBJ2-7; TRBD1 is a possible D gene (5 bases). Germline CDR1 reads GTSNPN; CDR2 reads SVGIG (reference sequence). This CDR3 is 15 amino acids long. V dropped 0 bases and J dropped 2 bases, with 14 bases sitting between them. CDR3 bases: TGTGCCTGGAGTGTAATCGTCGACAGAGCCTACGAGCAGTACTTC. The encoded protein is CAWSVIVDRAYEQYF. The full variable domain, completed using reference TRBV30 and TRBJ2-7, is SQTIHQWPATLVQPVGSPLSLECTVEGTSNPNLYWYRQAAGRGLQLLFYSVGIGQISSEVPQNLSASRPQDRQFILSSKKLLLSDSGFYLCAWSVIVDRAYEQYFGPGTRLTVT.

This chain links TRBV10-3 with TRBJ2-3, with D possibly TRBD2 on 6 matching bases. The CDR3 consists of 14 residues. V lost 3 bases to trimming and J lost 4 bases, with 11 bases between them. Germline values: CDR1 ENHRY, CDR2 SYGVKD. CDR3 region: CAISEGRDPDTQYF. CDR3 DNA sequence: TGTGCCATCAGTGAAGGGCGGGATCCAGATACGCAGTATTTT.

The chain employs TRBV5-1 and TRBJ2-1; 8 bases line up with TRBD2. CDR1 is SGHRS, CDR2 YFSETQ, per germline. V gave up 0 bases and J gave up 5 bases; unmatched junction bases: 7. The CDR3 is made up of 16 amino acids. The CDR3 region is CASSLEGRGGNNEQFF. In DNA, the CDR3 is TGCGCCAGCAGCTTGGAGGGCCGCGGGGGGAACAATGAGCAGTTCTTC.

V is TRBV30 and J is TRBJ2-5; D is perhaps TRBD2 (5 bases). The assigned J gene may be wrong: the sequence end matches TRBJ2-7 better. Germline V lookup: CDR1 GTSNPN, CDR2 SVGIG (reference sequence). The CDR3 is 14 amino acids. CDR3 coding DNA: TGTGCCTGGAGTAGAAGCGGATCCTGGGACGAGCAGTACTTC. This translates into CAWSRSGSWDEQYF.

This rearrangement joins TRBV19 to TRBJ2-7; TRBD1 aligns across 7 bases. The ends lost 7 bases at V and 0 bases at J; junction bases unmatched: 6. Looked up from germline, CDR1 is LNHDA and CDR2 is SQIVND (reference sequence). The CDR3 loop spans 14 amino acids. The CDR3 region has the DNA TGTGCCAGTACCTCAGGGGGAGTCTCCTACGAGCAGTACTTC. It is translated as CASTSGGVSYEQYF.

V usage is TRBV5-1 and J usage is TRBJ2-5; D may match TRBD1 or TRBD2 (6 bases each). Trimming pared 0 bases from V and 2 bases from J, leaving 11 bases between. The CDR3 runs to 15 residues. CDR1 is SGHRS, CDR2 YFSETQ, per germline. CDR3: CASSLGTGTQETQYF. The CDR3 coding sequence is TGCGCCAGCAGCTTGGGCACAGGGACTCAAGAGACCCAGTACTTC.

Only one count was recorded for this clone. J is TRBJ2-1 and V is TRBV29-1; 8 bases are shared with TRBD2. V lost 3 bases to trimming and J lost 2 bases; unmatched junction nucleotides: 0. This CDR3 is built from 13 residues. CDR1 is SQVTM and CDR2 is ANQGSEA in the germline V gene. The CDR3 DNA is TGCAGCGTTGACGGGGGGGCCTACAATGAGCAGTTCTTC. Translation: CSVDGGAYNEQFF.

J is TRBJ1-2 and V is TRBV10-3; D is possibly TRBD1 (5 bases). Trimming removed 4 bases from V and 1 base from J, with 10 bases in between. Germline CDR1 is ENHRY and CDR2 is SYGVKD. The CDR3 sequence is 14 residues long. CDR3 sequence: CAISGAGNNYGYTF. In DNA form, the CDR3 reads TGTGCCATCAGTGGGGCAGGGAATAACTATGGCTACACCTTC.

This chain connects TRBV6-1 to TRBJ2-7, with TRBD1 as a possible D gene (6 bases). V was trimmed by 4 bases and J by 4 bases, leaving 11 bases between them. Germline CDR1 is MNHNS and CDR2 is SASEGT. This CDR3 comprises 13 residues. The DNA for the CDR3 is TGTGCCAGCAGTGTTCAAGGGGGTTACGAGCAGTACTTC. Translating it yields CASSVQGGYEQYF.

This chain uses TRBV6-5 with TRBJ1-2, with 9 bases identical to TRBD1. Losses at the gene ends were 6 bases for V and 12 bases for J; bases not matched to a gene: 8. Germline-derived CDR1 and CDR2 are MNHEY and SVGAGI. CDR3 size: 12 residues. The CDR3 nucleotides read TGTGCCAGCAGCACAAGGGACAGGGTACACACCTTC. This codes for CASSTRDRVHTF.

The chain carries TRBV30 and TRBJ2-3; D not resolved. V lost 3 bases, J lost 2 bases, and 12 bases lay in between. Per the germline V gene, CDR1 is GTSNPN and CDR2 is SVGIG (reference sequence). There are 14 residues in the CDR3. CDR3 DNA: TGTGCCTGGAGCAGGCTAGACACCACAGATACGCAGTATTTT. Protein: CAWSRLDTTDTQYF.

This chain uses TRBV19 with TRBJ1-6; 12 bases are a match to TRBD1. Trimming took 9 bases from V and 4 from J; bases not matched to a gene: 7. The CDR3 contains 16 residues. From germline, CDR1 is LNHDA and CDR2 SQIVND (reference sequence). The DNA of the CDR3 is TGTGCCAGCCGTCGGGACAGGGGGCCTTATAATTCACCCCTCCACTTT. This sequence encodes CASRRDRGPYNSPLHF.

This sequence joins TRBV5-1 and TRBJ2-5; D may be TRBD2 (6 bases). V was shortened by 5 bases and J by 11 bases, with 25 bases between the two germline ends. Germline lookup yields CDR1 SGHRS and CDR2 YFSETQ. CDR3 length equals 15 residues. The CDR3 loop is CASSFTRDSHFGQYF. The CDR3 nucleotides are TGCGCCAGCAGTTTTACCCGGGACTCCCACTTTGGTCAGTACTTC.

A single count supports this clone. The chain recombines TRBV6-1 with TRBJ2-7, with 8 bases aligning to TRBD2. J was trimmed by 6 bases and V by 6 bases; bases with no gene match: 7. The CDR3 has 13 amino acids. Germline lookup yields CDR1 MNHNS and CDR2 SASEGT. CDR3 protein: CASSTGTRGEQYF. The CDR3 DNA is TGTGCCAGCAGCACTGGGACTAGAGGCGAGCAGTACTTC.

CDR3 DNA: TGTGCCAGCAGAAACAGGGAAGTCACTGAAGCTTTCTTT. Translated: CASRNREVTEAFF. The V and J genes are TRBV2 and TRBJ1-1; possibly TRBD1 for D (6 bases). Trimming shortened V by 6 bases and J by 4 bases, and 12 bases separated the two germline ends. The CDR3 has 13 residues. Germline CDR1 and CDR2: SNHLY and FYNNEI.

This sequence joins TRBV27 and TRBJ2-3, with 7 bases aligning to TRBD1. Looked up from germline, CDR1 is MNHEY and CDR2 is SMNVEV (reference sequence). The CDR3 is 15 amino acids. With V trimmed by 6 bases and J by 1 base, 7 bases remained unmatched. As DNA, the CDR3 is TGTGCCAGCAGGTTGCGAGGGGGCGGCACAGATACGCAGTATTTT. This codes for CASRLRGGGTDTQYF.

This rearrangement joins TRBV15 to TRBJ1-5; D unclear. V was clipped by 1 base and J by 7 bases, with 20 bases between them. The CDR3 runs to 17 residues. CDR1 LNHNV and CDR2 YYDKDF come from the germline V gene (reference sequence). CDR3 DNA sequence: TGTGCCACCAGCAGAGTCAGAGGCGCGGAGGTAAGGCAGCCCCAGCATTTT. The encoded protein is CATSRVRGAEVRQPQHF.

The chain uses TRBV28 and TRBJ1-2; tentatively, D is TRBD1 (5 bases). V gave up 10 bases and J gave up 6 bases, with 12 bases separating them. Germline loops: CDR1 MDHEN, CDR2 SYDVKM. The CDR3 covers 11 residues. The CDR3 reads CATGGGNGYTF. The CDR3 DNA reads as TGTGCCACCGGGGGGGGGAATGGCTACACCTTC.

The chain has TRBV7-9 and TRBJ2-1; 15 positions match TRBD2. This CDR3 is built from 16 residues. Germline CDR1 and CDR2: SEHNR and FQNEAQ (reference sequence). V was pared by 5 bases and J by 7 bases, with 6 bases of the junction left unmatched. CDR3 sequence reads: CASSHGTSGGRNEQFF. The CDR3, as DNA: TGTGCCAGCAGCCACGGGACTAGCGGGGGGCGTAATGAGCAGTTCTTC.

The rearrangement uses TRBV6-6 and TRBJ2-1; TRBD2 matches at 10 bases. Losses at the gene ends were 2 bases for V and 6 bases for J; bases not matched to a gene: 4. Germline V gives CDR1 MNHNY, CDR2 SVGAGI (reference sequence). The CDR3 consists of 15 residues. CDR3 sequence reads: CASSYGQRGGNEQFF. The CDR3 coding sequence is TGTGCCAGCAGTTACGGCCAGCGGGGGGGCAATGAGCAGTTCTTC.

About this clone itself: One end of the junction does not line up with germline, which may come from a read error. The chain couples TRBV4-1 to TRBJ1-1; no reliable D call. The CDR3 loop spans 15 amino acids. Germline V gene data show CDR1 as MGHRA and CDR2 as YSYEKL. The CDR3: CASGQDPAGDTEAFF. CDR3 nucleotides: TGCGCCAGCGGCCAAGACCCAGCGGGAGACACTGAAGCTTTCTTT.